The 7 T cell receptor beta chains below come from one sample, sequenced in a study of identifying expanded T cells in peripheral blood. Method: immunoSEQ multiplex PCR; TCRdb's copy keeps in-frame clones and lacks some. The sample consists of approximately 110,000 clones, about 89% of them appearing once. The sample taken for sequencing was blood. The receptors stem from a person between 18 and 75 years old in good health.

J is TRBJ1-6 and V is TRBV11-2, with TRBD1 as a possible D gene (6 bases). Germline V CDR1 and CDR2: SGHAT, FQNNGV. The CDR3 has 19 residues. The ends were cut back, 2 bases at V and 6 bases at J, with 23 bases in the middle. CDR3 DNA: TGTGCCAGCAGCTTACGTGGGGGCGCGTTGTTCGGCGGTAATTCACCCCTCCACTTT. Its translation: CASSLRGGALFGGNSPLHF.

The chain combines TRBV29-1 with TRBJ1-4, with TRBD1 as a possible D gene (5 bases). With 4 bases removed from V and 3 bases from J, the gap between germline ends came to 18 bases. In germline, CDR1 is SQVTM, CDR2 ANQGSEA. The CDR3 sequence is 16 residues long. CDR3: CSVVSQTPGANEKLFF. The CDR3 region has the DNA TGCAGCGTTGTGTCGCAAACTCCGGGGGCTAATGAAAAACTGTTTTTT.

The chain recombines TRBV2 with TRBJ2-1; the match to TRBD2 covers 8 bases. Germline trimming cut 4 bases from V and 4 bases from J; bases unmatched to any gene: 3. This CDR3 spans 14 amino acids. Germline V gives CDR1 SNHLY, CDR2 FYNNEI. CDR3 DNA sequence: TGTGCCAGCAGTGGGACTAGCAGGTACAATGAGCAGTTCTTC. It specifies CASSGTSRYNEQFF. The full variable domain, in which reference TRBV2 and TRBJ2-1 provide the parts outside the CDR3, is EPEVTQTPSHQVTQMGQEVILRCVPISNHLYFYWYRQILGQKVEFLVSFYNNEISEKSEIFDDQFSVERPDGSNFTLKIRSTKLEDSAMYFCASSGTSRYNEQFFGPGTRLTVL.

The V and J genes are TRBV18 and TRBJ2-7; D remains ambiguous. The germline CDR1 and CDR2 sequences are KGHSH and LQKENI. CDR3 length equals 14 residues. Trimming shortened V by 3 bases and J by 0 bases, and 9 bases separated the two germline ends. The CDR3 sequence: CASSPGQSSYEQYF. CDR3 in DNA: TGTGCCAGCTCACCGGGCCAGTCCTCCTACGAGCAGTACTTC.

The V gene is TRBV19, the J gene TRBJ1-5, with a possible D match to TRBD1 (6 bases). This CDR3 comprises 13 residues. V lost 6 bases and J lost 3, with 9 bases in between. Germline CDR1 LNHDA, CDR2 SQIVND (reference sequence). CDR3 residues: CASSGQYNQPQHF. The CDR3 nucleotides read TGTGCCAGTAGCGGACAGTACAATCAGCCCCAGCATTTT. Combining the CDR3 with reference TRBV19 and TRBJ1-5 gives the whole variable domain DGGITQSPKYLFRKEGQNVTLSCEQNLNHDAMYWYRQDPGQGLRLIYYSQIVNDFQKGDIAEGYSVSREKKESFPLTVTSAQKNPTAFYLCASSGQYNQPQHFGDGTRLSIL.

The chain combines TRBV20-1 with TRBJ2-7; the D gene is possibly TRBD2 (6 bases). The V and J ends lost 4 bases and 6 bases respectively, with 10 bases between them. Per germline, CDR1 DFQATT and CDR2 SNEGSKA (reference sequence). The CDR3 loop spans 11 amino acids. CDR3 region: CSATPGGEQYF. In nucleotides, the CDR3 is TGCAGTGCTACCCCCGGGGGCGAGCAGTACTTC.

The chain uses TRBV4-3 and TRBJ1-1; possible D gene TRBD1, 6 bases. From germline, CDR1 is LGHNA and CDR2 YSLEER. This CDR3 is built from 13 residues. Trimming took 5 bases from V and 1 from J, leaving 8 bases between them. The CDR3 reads CASSLTGNTEAFF. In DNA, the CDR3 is TGCGCCAGCAGCTTGACAGGGAACACTGAAGCTTTCTTT.